A selection of T cell receptor beta chains follows, all from one sample in a study of CD8 T cells in Susac syndrome. TCRdb reprocessed the immunoSEQ multiplex PCR reads via MiXCR and lists one record per CDR3 protein. The sample yields about 130,000 distinct CDR3 sequences, 90% to 95% seen once. Sequencing was carried out using CD4+ T cells from PBMCs. The receptors come from a human donor in good health. Each CDR3 is given with its conserved first and last residue. D genes are given only for firm matches. Size is omitted from some rows. Given values are once, few, many or a class for expanded clones.

TRBJ2-7 | TRBV27 | - | - | CASSLYATDPRYEQYF
TRBJ2-7 | TRBV11-2 | - | TRBD1 | CASSPGTGGVGQYF
TRBJ1-1 | TRBV20-1 | - | - | CSATRDANTEAFF
TRBJ2-5 | TRBV3-1 | - | TRBD2 | CASSQVRLAGGFETQYF
TRBJ1-1 | TRBV18 | - | - | CASSLLSEAFF
TRBJ2-3 | TRBV18 | - | - | CASSPIGETQYF
TRBJ1-4 | TRBV7-2 | - | - | CASSRGATNEKLFF
TRBJ2-3 | TRBV27 | - | - | CASSKNGVADTQYF
TRBJ1-5 | TRBV19 | - | - | CASSLIDQPQHF
TRBJ2-1 | TRBV24-1 | - | - | CATSEGPMDEQFF
TRBJ2-1 | TRBV28 | - | - | CASSLGGAPNSYNEQFF
TRBJ2-2 | TRBV11-2 | - | - | CASSLDGRYGELFF
TRBJ2-7 | TRBV12-3/TRBV12-4 | - | - | CASSLPVMSGEQYF
TRBJ2-7 | TRBV5-1 | - | - | CASSLAGTDRYEQYF
TRBJ2-7 | TRBV5-1 | - | TRBD2 | CASSFTSGRNRRYEQYF
TRBJ1-1 | TRBV2 | - | - | CASSWGSVNTEAFF
TRBJ2-6 | TRBV5-4 | - | TRBD1 | CASSLGMGQASSGANVLTF
TRBJ1-5 | TRBV18 | - | - | CASSPGFSGTSNQPQHF
TRBJ1-5 | TRBV12-3/TRBV12-4 | - | - | CASSSDQPQHF
TRBJ1-1 | TRBV7-2 | - | - | CASSLARTSNTEAFF
TRBJ2-5 | TRBV6-5 | few | - | CASSPGRQETQYF
TRBJ1-1 | TRBV29-1 | - | - | CSVVGNTEAFF
TRBJ2-5 | TRBV5-1 | once | - | CASSFPGGGETQYF
TRBJ2-7 | TRBV29-1 | few | TRBD1 | CSAARDRQNEQYF
TRBJ2-3 | TRBV30 | - | - | CAWKKEGTDTQYF
TRBJ2-6 | TRBV5-6 | - | - | CASSARWPPGANVLTF
TRBJ2-4 | TRBV5-1 | - | - | CASREGARDIQYF
TRBJ2-3 | TRBV19 | - | TRBD2 | CASKTSGDTQYF